This paragraph reports one TCR beta chain. What it binds is unknown. The conserved phenylalanine or tryptophan is not found at the CDR3 terminus, so this likely reflects a read error. It is unclear where the CDR3 begins or ends on the DNA, so no DNA is shown, and the CDR3 is as TCRdb lists it. These data originate in a study of cytomegalovirus exposure and HLA in healthy donors. Study-wide findings and caveats: The later analysis indicated that the majority of CMV-associated TCR beta chains appeared HLA-restricted.

PCR primers comprised 60 Vbeta and 13 Jbeta primers. The method was immunoSEQ multiplex PCR; TCRdb's version includes in-frame clones alone and lacks a portion of them. The sample has 90,000 to 110,000 clones; over 75% are singletons. This clonotype was obtained from a man aged 25 to 40 in good health and CMV-seropositive. The source material was PBMCs.

The CDR3 is CAISPGQGVPML. The chain is built from TRBV10-3 and TRBJ1-2; TRBD1 is the table's D call, not checked against the DNA. Germline V gives CDR1 ENHRY, CDR2 SYGVKD. With termini counted, the CDR3 has 12 amino acids.